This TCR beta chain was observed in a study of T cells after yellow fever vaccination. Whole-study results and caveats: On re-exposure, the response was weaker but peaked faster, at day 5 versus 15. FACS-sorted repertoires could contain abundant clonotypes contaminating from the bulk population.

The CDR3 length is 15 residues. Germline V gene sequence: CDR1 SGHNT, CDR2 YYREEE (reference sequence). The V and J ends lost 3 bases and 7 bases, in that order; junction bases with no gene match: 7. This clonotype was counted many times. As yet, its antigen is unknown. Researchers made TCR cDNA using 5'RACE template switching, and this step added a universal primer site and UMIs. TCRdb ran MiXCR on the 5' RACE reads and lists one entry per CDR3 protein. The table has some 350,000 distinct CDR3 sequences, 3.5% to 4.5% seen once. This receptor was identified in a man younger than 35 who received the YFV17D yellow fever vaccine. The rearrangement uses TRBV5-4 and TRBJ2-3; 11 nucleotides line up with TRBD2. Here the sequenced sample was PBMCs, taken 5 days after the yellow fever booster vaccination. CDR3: CASSSTTSGAYTQYF. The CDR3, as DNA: TGTGCCAGCAGCTCGACGACTAGCGGGGCATATACGCAGTATTTT.